The 27 T cell receptor beta chains listed next were all sequenced from one sample in a study of T cells after yellow fever vaccination (dated by TCRdb to between 2018 and 2020). Library preparation was by 5' RACE. TCRdb records Illumina HiSeq 2500 as the sequencer. Using fastp at Q25 and MiXCR, TCRdb reprocessed the public reads and kept productive beta chains. Rows with a matching CDR3 protein are joined into one entry that keeps the most common DNA and genes. This sample gives about 300,000 distinct CDR3 sequences in total; 6.8% of them show up just once. The top ten clonotypes cover roughly a sixth of the sample. This specimen's treatment or condition label, interpreted: live attenuated yellow fever vaccine strain. The sequenced sample was PBMCs, obtained approximately 40 days after the first yellow fever vaccination. Source of these receptors: a man aged 18 to 30 who received the YFV17D yellow fever vaccine.

There are a few counts of this clonotype. The CDR3 nucleotides read TGCGCCAGCAGCTTGCCGGCAACTGAAGCTTTCTTT. This codes for CASSLPATEAFF. The chain employs TRBV5-1 and TRBJ1-1; no clear D gene. This CDR3 has 12 amino acids. The germline gives CDR1 SGHRS, CDR2 YFSETQ. Trimming shortened V by 1 base and J by 5 bases, and 6 bases separated the two germline ends.

The CDR3 DNA reads as TGTGCCAGCTGTGCCGGGGGGGGTAGGACTGAAGCTTTCTTT. It encodes CASCAGGGRTEAFF. The rearrangement joins TRBV27 to TRBJ1-1; possible D gene TRBD1, 5 bases. CDR3 length: 14 residues. In germline, CDR1 is MNHEY, CDR2 SMNVEV (reference sequence). V was trimmed by 8 bases and J by 5 bases, leaving 18 bases between them.

V and J are TRBV9 and TRBJ1-3; no reliable D call. Trimming stripped 4 bases from V and 0 bases from J, with 11 bases between. There are 15 residues in the CDR3. Germline CDR1 and CDR2: SGDLS and YYNGEE. The CDR3 is CASSPGGSSGNTIYF. The CDR3 nucleotides read TGTGCCAGCAGCCCCGGTGGCTCCTCTGGAAACACCATATATTTT.

Only a few counts were recorded for this clonotype. Here the CDR3 DNA reads TGTGCCAGCAGCCGGATGGGGACTAGCGGGGGCCAAGAGACCCAGTACTTC. Amino acids: CASSRMGTSGGQETQYF. The chain links TRBV27 to TRBJ2-5, with TRBD2 identical over 14 bases. Per the germline V gene, CDR1 is MNHEY and CDR2 is SMNVEV (reference sequence). This CDR3 is 17 amino acids long. The J segment lost 1 base and the V segment lost 6 bases, leaving 7 bases of the junction unmatched.

This CDR3 reads CASSPGQGVGEQYV. CDR3 sequence (DNA): TGTGCCAGCAGTCCGGGACAGGGAGTGGGAGAGCAGTACGTC. V and J are TRBV6-1 and TRBJ2-7; the match to TRBD1 covers 9 bases. The germline V gene has CDR1 MNHNS and CDR2 SASEGT. The CDR3 consists of 14 residues. After removal of 5 bases from V and 7 bases from J, the junction contained 9 bases not matched to a gene.

This clonotype appeared a few times. The genes are TRBV5-1 and TRBJ2-3; 7 bases are shared with TRBD1. CDR3 length: 15 residues. The V and J ends lost 0 bases and 4 bases, in that order; junction bases with no gene match: 5. Germline CDR1 and CDR2: SGHRS and YFSETQ. The CDR3 DNA reads TGCGCCAGCAGCTTGGGGGACAGTTTCCCAGATACGCAGTATTTT. This gives the protein CASSLGDSFPDTQYF.

This chain connects TRBV11-2 to TRBJ2-1; the match to TRBD2 covers 7 bases. V lost 2 bases to trimming and J lost 7 bases; unmatched junction nucleotides: 11. Per the germline V gene, CDR1 is SGHAT and CDR2 is FQNNGV. This CDR3 is 16 amino acids long. In DNA, the CDR3 is TGTGCCAGCAGCTTATTGGCGGGGGTGCGGGGTAATGAGCAGTTCTTC. It yields the protein CASSLLAGVRGNEQFF.

There are a few counts of this clonotype. The gene calls are TRBV12-3 or TRBV12-4 and TRBJ2-1, with TRBD2 identical over 7 bases. V was pared by 7 bases and J by 5 bases, with 8 bases of the junction left unmatched. This CDR3 region has 14 residues. As DNA, the CDR3 is TGTGCCAGCATCGCCGGGACTACCAACAATGAGCAGTTCTTC. Translating gives CASIAGTTNNEQFF.

This clonotype was seen a few times. The chain combines TRBV6-5 with TRBJ2-3; D may be TRBD2 (6 bases). The CDR3 spans 14 residues. V lost 0 bases and J lost 3, with 7 bases in between. Germline V lookup: CDR1 MNHEY, CDR2 SVGAGI. CDR3 nucleotides: TGTGCCAGCAGTTACTCCCTAGCGACAGATACGCAGTATTTT. Protein: CASSYSLATDTQYF.

At least ten counts were recorded for this clonotype. The chain carries TRBV7-9 and TRBJ1-4, with TRBD1 identical over 9 bases. Per the germline V gene, CDR1 is SEHNR and CDR2 is FQNEAQ (reference sequence). The V segment lost 3 bases and the J segment 3 bases; nucleotides outside the gene matches: 8. CDR3 size: 17 residues. The CDR3 protein is CASSFGQGRGSNEKLFF. In DNA, the CDR3 is TGTGCCAGCAGCTTCGGACAGGGGCGAGGGTCTAATGAAAAACTGTTTTTT.

This clonotype was counted ten times or more. This rearrangement joins TRBV7-2 to TRBJ2-5, with 12 bases matching TRBD1. Germline CDR1 SGHTA, CDR2 FQGNSA. V trimming: 5 bases; J trimming: 4 bases; junction bases outside the gene matches: 5. This CDR3 comprises 15 residues. Here the CDR3 reads CASSGRDRGRETQYF. CDR3 DNA sequence: TGTGCCAGCAGCGGCCGGGACAGGGGGCGAGAGACCCAGTACTTC.

This clonotype occurred a few times. The CDR3 here is CASSQWPPDRGSSYNEQFF. In nucleotides, the CDR3 is TGCGCCAGCAGCCAATGGCCGCCCGACAGGGGCAGCTCCTACAATGAGCAGTTCTTC. The rearrangement links TRBV4-3 to TRBJ2-1; 8 nucleotides agree with TRBD1. V shed 2 bases, J shed 0 bases, and the junction held 12 bases outside the gene matches. The length of the CDR3 is 19 residues. The germline gives CDR1 LGHNA, CDR2 YSLEER.

This rearrangement joins TRBV12-3 or TRBV12-4 to TRBJ2-5, with TRBD1 matching 8 bases. Germline trimming cut 5 bases from V and 5 bases from J; bases unmatched to any gene: 7. This CDR3 has 14 residues. The CDR3 DNA reads as TGTGCCAGCAGTCAGGGGGCAGTTGGGGAGACCCAGTACTTC. Translated: CASSQGAVGETQYF.

This clonotype was detected ten times or more. The V gene is TRBV6-1, the J gene TRBJ2-2, with a weak D call TRBD1 (6 bases). Trimming took 5 bases from V and 6 from J, leaving 10 bases between them. The V gene's germline CDR1 is MNHNS and CDR2 SASEGT. CDR3 length: 13 amino acids. The CDR3 region has the DNA TGTGCCAGCAGTACCAGGGGAGCCGGGGAGCTGTTTTTT. Its protein product is CASSTRGAGELFF.

This chain connects TRBV7-2 to TRBJ2-2, with D uncertain. With 4 bases removed from V and 7 bases from J, the gap between germline ends came to 7 bases. The germline CDR1 and CDR2 sequences are SGHTA and FQGNSA. CDR3 length: 12 amino acids. The CDR3 DNA reads as TGTGCCAGCAGCTACCCGTTCGGGGAGCTGTTTTTT. This sequence encodes CASSYPFGELFF.

This clonotype has more than one count but fewer than ten. V is TRBV2 and J is TRBJ2-3; D possibly corresponds to TRBD2 (6 bases). This CDR3 region has 14 residues. CDR1 SNHLY and CDR2 FYNNEI come from the germline V gene. Trimming took 4 bases from V and 3 from J, leaving 11 bases between them. CDR3 DNA sequence: TGTGCCAGCAGTGTTTTTAGCGGTACAGATACGCAGTATTTT. It translates to CASSVFSGTDTQYF.

The rearrangement links TRBV6-5 to TRBJ2-1; TRBD2 agrees at 13 bases. Per the germline V gene, CDR1 is MNHEY and CDR2 is SVGAGI. V gave up 2 bases and J gave up 5 bases; unmatched junction bases: 6. The CDR3 is made up of 17 amino acids. Here the CDR3 DNA reads TGTGCCAGCAGTTACCGACTAGCGGGGGGCCCCCACAATGAGCAGTTCTTC. The encoded protein is CASSYRLAGGPHNEQFF.

This chain joins TRBV25-1 and TRBJ1-5, with D possibly being TRBD1 (5 bases). The germline V and J ends were trimmed by 6 bases and 4 bases, with 13 bases remaining between them. The CDR3 contains 14 residues. Germline lookup yields CDR1 MGHDK and CDR2 SYGVNS. CDR3 coding DNA: TGTGCCAGCAGCGGAGGGGACGGAAATCAGCCCCAGCATTTT. Translated: CASSGGDGNQPQHF. Full variable domain (remainder filled in from reference TRBV25-1 and TRBJ1-5): EADIYQTPRYLVIGTGKKITLECSQTMGHDKMYWYQQDPGMELHLIHYSYGVNSTEKGDLSSESTVSRIRTEHFPLTLESARPSHTSQYLCASSGGDGNQPQHFGDGTRLSIL.

This clonotype was seen at least ten times. The J gene is TRBJ1-1, the V gene TRBV19; D may be TRBD1 (5 bases). V was pared by 3 bases and J by 7 bases, with 15 bases between. CDR3 length: 14 amino acids. The V gene's germline CDR1 is LNHDA and CDR2 SQIVND (reference sequence). Written as DNA, the CDR3 is TGTGCCAGTAGTATTGCCTCGACAGTGAATGAAGCTTTCTTT. Translation: CASSIASTVNEAFF.

The genes are TRBV15 and TRBJ2-5, with D perhaps being TRBD1 or TRBD2 (5 bases each). Trimming left V 0 bases short and J 4 bases short, with 9 bases between. CDR3 size: 14 residues. From germline, CDR1 is LNHNV and CDR2 YYDKDF (reference sequence). The CDR3 nucleotides are TGTGCCACCAGCAGAGATGGGGGTGGAGAGACCCAGTACTTC. Its translation: CATSRDGGGETQYF.

With regard to this clonotype: A junction end diverges from the germline sequence, so it may reflect a read error. This chain joins TRBV7-6 and TRBJ1-1; D might be TRBD1 (5 bases). The CDR3 extends over 12 amino acids. CDR1 is SGHVS and CDR2 is FNYEAQ in the germline V gene. DNA of the CDR3: TGTGCCATCAGCGGGACGGGCACTGAAGCTTTCTTT. Protein product: CAISGTGTEAFF.

J is TRBJ2-3 and V is TRBV29-1; 10 bases are a match to TRBD2. Germline CDR1 SQVTM, CDR2 ANQGSEA. CDR3 size: 15 residues. DNA of the CDR3: TGCAGTGAAGGGGGGCTAGCGGGGGTTCCAGATACGCAGTATTTT. Encoded protein: CSEGGLAGVPDTQYF.

The sample holds a few counts of this clonotype. The rearrangement uses TRBV11-2 and TRBJ2-5; D is possibly TRBD2 (6 bases). CDR3 length: 13 residues. Trimming removed 5 bases from V and 3 bases from J, with 10 bases in between. Per the germline V gene, CDR1 is SGHAT and CDR2 is FQNNGV. CDR3 sequence: CASSPSSEETQYF. In DNA form, the CDR3 reads TGTGCCAGCAGCCCCTCTAGCGAAGAGACCCAGTACTTC.

This clonotype was seen a few times. The V and J genes are TRBV10-3 and TRBJ2-5, with 12 bases aligning to TRBD2. This CDR3 spans 19 amino acids. With V trimmed by 3 bases and J by 9 bases, 20 bases remained unmatched. CDR1 is ENHRY and CDR2 is SYGVKD in the germline V gene. The CDR3 spells CAISDPATSGGSALWAQYF. The CDR3 nucleotides are TGTGCCATCAGTGACCCCGCGACTAGCGGGGGTTCTGCGTTGTGGGCCCAGTACTTC.

Note on this clonotype: A clone one base away is much larger, so this may be a read error. This sequence joins TRBV12-3 or TRBV12-4 and TRBJ1-1; 10 nucleotides align to TRBD1. With 8 bases clipped from V and 7 bases from J, the junction kept 7 bases outside the gene matches. The CDR3 spans 13 residues. The CDR3 DNA reads as TGTGCCAGCGCCGGGACAGGGGTTATTGAAGCTTTCTTT. Residues: CASAGTGVIEAFF.

V and J are TRBV27 and TRBJ1-6; unclear D gene. The V and J ends lost 4 bases and 5 bases respectively, with 6 bases between them. This CDR3 comprises 13 residues. CDR1 and CDR2 (germline): MNHEY, SMNVEV (reference sequence). CDR3 coding DNA: TGTGCCAGCAGTTCAAGGGATAATTCACCCCTCCACTTT. Encoded protein: CASSSRDNSPLHF.

Many counts were recorded for this clonotype. This sequence joins TRBV29-1 and TRBJ2-1, with D perhaps matching TRBD1 (6 bases). CDR3 length equals 13 residues. The germline gives CDR1 SQVTM, CDR2 ANQGSEA. Trimming removed 7 bases at V and 2 bases at J, with 12 bases between. This CDR3 is CSAPRDTYNEQFF. The CDR3, as DNA: TGCAGCGCCCCTCGGGACACCTACAATGAGCAGTTCTTC.